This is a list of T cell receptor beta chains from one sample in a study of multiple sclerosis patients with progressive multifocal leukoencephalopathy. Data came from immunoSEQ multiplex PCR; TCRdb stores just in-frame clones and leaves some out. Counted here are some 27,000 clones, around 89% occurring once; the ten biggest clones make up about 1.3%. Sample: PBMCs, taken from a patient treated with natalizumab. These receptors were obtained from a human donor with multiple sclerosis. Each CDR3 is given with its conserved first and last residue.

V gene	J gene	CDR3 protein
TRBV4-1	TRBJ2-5	CASSQNGAGVQETQYF
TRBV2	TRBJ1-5	CASSDMTATDQPQHF
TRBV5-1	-	CASSPSGLFYEQYF
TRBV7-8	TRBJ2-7	CASSPLPGQGRSYEQYF
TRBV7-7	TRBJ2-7	CASSLGGHNYEQYF
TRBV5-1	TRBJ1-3	CASSLAGAGNTIYF
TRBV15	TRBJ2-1	CATSRGDDYNEQFF
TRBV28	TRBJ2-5	CASSLLGTTGGETQYF
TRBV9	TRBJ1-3	CASSGSSGNTIYF
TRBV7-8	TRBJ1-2	CASSQLLGPDYGYTF
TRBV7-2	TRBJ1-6	CASSLMGGRERDGPLHF
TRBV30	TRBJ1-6	CAWSLVNSLHF
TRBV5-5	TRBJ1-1	CASSLAPTGSAEAFF
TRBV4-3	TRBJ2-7	CASSQGQGYPYEQYF
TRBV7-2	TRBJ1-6	CASSPMEGVNSPLHF
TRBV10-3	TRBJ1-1	CAIRKPGQGEDTEAFF
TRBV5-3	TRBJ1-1	CASLQGQTEAFF
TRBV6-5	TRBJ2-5	CASSWTAHQETQYF
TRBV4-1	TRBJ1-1	CASSQRQGGTEAFF
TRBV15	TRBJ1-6	CATGGNDYNSPLHF
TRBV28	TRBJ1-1	CASSKIGQGNTEAFF
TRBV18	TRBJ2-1	CASSPQQSSYNEQFF
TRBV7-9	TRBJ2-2	CASSLTLAGELFF
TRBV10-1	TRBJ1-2	CASSEPQEIRDSFYYGYTF
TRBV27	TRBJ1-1	CASSLGPAGEAFF
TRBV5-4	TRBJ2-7	CASSLGPGGGEQYF
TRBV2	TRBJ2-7	CASSADSKTYEQYF
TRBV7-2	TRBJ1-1	CASSLGSGVNPRGPEAFF